These 27 T cell receptor beta chains were all obtained from the same sample, sequenced in a study of blood T cells in healthy people across ages. Using a J-beta primer mix together with a sample-barcoded 5' primer, a second PCR was run for roughly 7 to 12 cycles. TCRdb reprocessed the 5' RACE reads via MiXCR and lists one record per CDR3 protein. There are about 1.7 million distinct CDR3 sequences in the sample; about 30% occur only once, and roughly 8.2% lies in the top ten. Sample: blood. The source of these receptors is a woman younger than 45 in good health.

This chain connects TRBV6-5 to TRBJ2-3, with TRBD2 identical over 10 bases. The CDR3 is 16 residues long. Per germline, CDR1 MNHEY and CDR2 SVGAGI. Trimming cost V 2 bases and J 0 bases; bases outside gene matches: 2. Here the CDR3 reads CASSYQTSGSTDTQYF. The CDR3 DNA reads TGTGCCAGCAGTTACCAGACTAGCGGGAGCACAGATACGCAGTATTTT.

This clonotype was found a few times. The chain joins TRBV27 to TRBJ2-7; TRBD2 agrees at 8 bases. Germline-derived CDR1 and CDR2 are MNHEY and SMNVEV (reference sequence). J gave up 2 bases and V 4 bases, and 13 bases lay outside the gene matches. The CDR3 length is 17 residues. CDR3 nucleotide sequence: TGTGCCAGCAGTTGGGGCCCGGCGGGGGGCATTCCCTACGAGCAGTACTTC. Translation: CASSWGPAGGIPYEQYF.

Many counts were recorded for this clonotype. The V call is TRBV3-1, the J call TRBJ2-5, with 7 positions matching TRBD1. With 5 bases clipped from V and 3 bases from J, the junction kept 6 bases outside the gene matches. Per the germline V gene, CDR1 is LGHDT and CDR2 is YNNKEL (reference sequence). The CDR3 is made up of 14 amino acids. CDR3 sequence: CASSGLQGKETQYF. Written as DNA, the CDR3 is TGTGCCAGCAGCGGGCTACAGGGGAAAGAGACCCAGTACTTC.

The V and J genes are TRBV7-9 and TRBJ1-5; tentative D call: TRBD1 (6 bases). Germline assignment: CDR1 SEHNR and CDR2 FQNEAQ (reference sequence). CDR3 length: 15 residues. Deletions cut 4 bases from V and 0 bases from J, with 10 bases between. The CDR3 sequence is CASSSADSSNQPQHF. In DNA form, the CDR3 reads TGTGCCAGCAGCTCTGCGGACAGTAGCAATCAGCCCCAGCATTTT.

This clonotype has ten or more counts. This chain connects TRBV29-1 to TRBJ2-4, with TRBD2 matching 7 bases. Trimming at V came to 2 bases and at J to 7 bases, leaving 11 bases not matched to a gene. Germline V CDR1 and CDR2: SQVTM, ANQGSEA. CDR3 length: 15 amino acids. CDR3 in amino acids: CSVEFGEGSINIQYF. In DNA, the CDR3 is TGCAGCGTTGAATTCGGGGAGGGCTCGATCAACATTCAGTACTTC. Filled out from reference TRBV29-1 and TRBJ2-4, the complete variable domain reads SAVISQKPSRDICQRGTSLTIQCQVDSQVTMMFWYRQQPGQSLTLIATANQGSEATYESGFVIDKFPISRPNLTFSTLTVSNMSPEDSSIYLCSVEFGEGSINIQYFGAGTRLSVL.

This clonotype has just a few counts. V usage is TRBV12-3 or TRBV12-4 and J usage is TRBJ1-5, with D perhaps TRBD1 (5 bases). The germline V and J ends were trimmed by 3 bases and 9 bases, with 12 bases remaining between them. The CDR3 runs to 13 residues. CDR3 bases: TGTGCCAGCAGTTTTGGGGGGGTTGTGCCCCAGCATTTT. Its protein is CASSFGGVVPQHF.

This sequence joins TRBV12-3 or TRBV12-4 and TRBJ2-1, with D perhaps assigned TRBD1 or TRBD2 (5 bases each). The CDR3 consists of 14 residues. V lost 4 bases to trimming and J lost 14 bases, with 21 bases between them. The CDR3 DNA follows: TGTGCCAGCAGTTCCTCCCCGACAGTCGGGGAGAAGTTCTTC. Translation gives CASSSSPTVGEKFF.

To note about this clonotype: Given a much more abundant clone one base away, this may be a read error. This chain joins TRBV20-1 and TRBJ2-3; TRBD1 is a possible D gene (5 bases). V lost 0 bases and J lost 2, with 9 bases in between. The CDR3 extends over 14 amino acids. Germline V gives CDR1 DFQATT, CDR2 SNEGSKA (reference sequence). CDR3 sequence (DNA): TGCAGTGCTAGAGATGACAGCTCCACAGATACGCAGTATTTT. This codes for CSARDDSSTDTQYF.

The rearrangement joins TRBV11-3 to TRBJ2-1; no reliable D call. Germline V gene data show CDR1 as SGHNT and CDR2 as YENEEA. The germline V and J ends were trimmed by 4 bases and 9 bases, with 22 bases remaining between them. This CDR3 region has 16 residues. The CDR3 sequence: CASSSLGRASRVEQFF. The CDR3 DNA follows: TGTGCCAGCAGCTCCCTCGGAAGAGCGAGTCGGGTTGAGCAGTTCTTC.

The chain joins TRBV19 to TRBJ2-4, with D unclear. Germline V gene sequence: CDR1 LNHDA, CDR2 SQIVND (reference sequence). This CDR3 has 14 amino acids. Deletions cut 3 bases from V and 2 bases from J, with 8 bases between. The CDR3 region is CASSINRSKNIQYF. DNA for the CDR3: TGTGCCAGTAGTATTAACAGATCCAAAAACATTCAGTACTTC.

The V call is TRBV5-6, the J call TRBJ1-1; possibly TRBD1 for D (5 bases). The CDR3 is 13 residues long. The V gene's germline CDR1 is SGHDT and CDR2 YYEEEE. Trimming left V 7 bases short and J 6 bases short, with 16 bases between. The DNA for the CDR3 is TGTGCCAGCGGCCTCACAGGATACCCTGAAGCTTTCTTT. Amino acid sequence: CASGLTGYPEAFF.

This clonotype was detected ten times or more. This chain uses TRBV10-3 with TRBJ2-7; 7 nucleotides match TRBD2. V shed 6 bases and J 4 bases; nucleotides not matched to a gene: 6. The CDR3 length is 13 residues. Germline assignment: CDR1 ENHRY and CDR2 SYGVKD. The CDR3 is CAIRSGVGYEQYF. The CDR3 nucleotides read TGTGCCATCAGAAGCGGGGTGGGTTACGAGCAGTACTTC.

This rearrangement joins TRBV7-3 to TRBJ1-6; no firm D call. CDR3 length: 18 amino acids. Germline V CDR1 and CDR2: SGHTA, FQGTGA. The V and J ends lost 7 bases and 0 bases respectively, with 19 bases between them. The DNA for the CDR3 is TGTGCCAGCACCCGATCGCCCCTCTCAAGCTCCTATAATTCACCCCTCCACTTT. This gives the protein CASTRSPLSSSYNSPLHF.

This clonotype showed up just a few times. The chain employs TRBV7-9 and TRBJ2-7; 12 bases agree with TRBD2. CDR1 is SEHNR, CDR2 FQNEAQ, per germline (reference sequence). V dropped 3 bases and J dropped 6; count of bases not matched to a gene: 9. This CDR3 region has 16 residues. The CDR3 DNA is TGTGCCAGCAGCTTGGGGTGGACTAGCGGGACCCCCGAGCAGTACTTC. Amino acids: CASSLGWTSGTPEQYF.

Details on this clonotype: At one end, the junction sequence differs from germline, possibly due to a read error. J is TRBJ2-3 and V is TRBV9; 7 nucleotides match TRBD2. CDR3 size: 13 residues. The germline V gene encodes CDR1 SGDLS and CDR2 YYNGEE. Here the CDR3 reads CVSSRDYTDTQYF. The CDR3 DNA follows: TGTGTCAGCAGCCGGGACTACACAGATACGCAGTATTTT.

This clonotype has just a few counts. The chain recombines TRBV29-1 with TRBJ1-4; D may be TRBD1 (5 bases). Germline V gives CDR1 SQVTM, CDR2 ANQGSEA. The ends were cut back, 6 bases at V and 10 bases at J, with 30 bases in the middle. The CDR3 consists of 17 residues. DNA of the CDR3: TGCAGCGTGAGAGGGTCCTTCGGGACGGATCCTTTCGGAAAACTGTTTTTT. Amino acid sequence: CSVRGSFGTDPFGKLFF. Together with reference TRBV29-1 and TRBJ1-4, the CDR3 gives the full variable domain: SAVISQKPSRDICQRGTSLTIQCQVDSQVTMMFWYRQQPGQSLTLIATANQGSEATYESGFVIDKFPISRPNLTFSTLTVSNMSPEDSSIYLCSVRGSFGTDPFGKLFFGSGTQLSVL.

This clonotype has at least ten counts. J is TRBJ2-7 and V is TRBV6-5; D ambiguous. From germline, CDR1 is MNHEY and CDR2 SVGAGI. V was cut by 5 bases and J by 8 bases, with 19 bases left in between. CDR3 length: 14 residues. CDR3 sequence reads: CASSQTASGGKQYF. CDR3 DNA: TGTGCCAGCAGTCAAACGGCTAGTGGCGGTAAGCAGTACTTC.

The chain joins TRBV20-1 to TRBJ2-3; the match to TRBD2 covers 8 bases. Germline V gives CDR1 DFQATT, CDR2 SNEGSKA (reference sequence). The CDR3 sequence is 17 residues long. The V segment lost 0 bases and the J segment 5 bases; nucleotides outside the gene matches: 13. DNA of the CDR3: TGCAGTGCTAGAGATCAACCCCAAAAGCGGGAGCAAGATACGCAGTATTTT. Its translation: CSARDQPQKREQDTQYF.

This chain links TRBV7-9 with TRBJ1-1; 8 bases fit TRBD1. Germline V gene lookup returns CDR1 SEHNR and CDR2 FQNEAQ (reference sequence). The length of the CDR3 is 16 residues. Trimming at V came to 5 bases and at J to 4 bases, leaving 12 bases not matched to a gene. The CDR3 region is CASSPAGGRSATEAFF. The CDR3 region has the DNA TGTGCCAGCAGCCCTGCAGGGGGCCGGTCGGCCACTGAAGCTTTCTTT.

The chain couples TRBV5-1 to TRBJ2-5; 10 nucleotides agree with TRBD1. The germline V gene encodes CDR1 SGHRS and CDR2 YFSETQ. J lost 5 bases, V lost 4 bases, and 8 bases had no gene match. CDR3 length: 15 residues. CDR3 sequence: CASSPDRGLGETQYF. In DNA form, the CDR3 reads TGCGCCAGCAGCCCCGACAGGGGGCTTGGGGAGACCCAGTACTTC. Full variable domain (rest looked up from reference TRBV5-1 and TRBJ2-5): KAGVTQTPRYLIKTRGQQVTLSCSPISGHRSVSWYQQTPGQGLQFLFEYFSETQRNKGNFPGRFSGRQFSNSRSEMNVSTLELGDSALYLCASSPDRGLGETQYFGPGTRLLVL.

The genes are TRBV3-1 and TRBJ2-7, with unresolved D. Between the trimmed V and J ends, which lost 0 bases and 1 base, there was a span of 10 bases. The CDR3 totals 15 residues. Looked up from germline, CDR1 is LGHDT and CDR2 is YNNKEL (reference sequence). The CDR3 DNA reads as TGTGCCAGCAGCCAAGATCCCCCGGGTTCCTACGAGCAGTACTTC. Encoded protein: CASSQDPPGSYEQYF.

This clonotype was picked up many times. The chain links TRBV7-9 to TRBJ2-7; no definite D call. The CDR3 has 14 amino acids. Per the germline V gene, CDR1 is SEHNR and CDR2 is FQNEAQ (reference sequence). V lost 4 bases and J 3 bases, leaving 13 bases between the germline ends. For the CDR3, the DNA is TGTGCCAGCAGCTCCCGTCAACGCTACTACGAGCAGTACTTC. Translated: CASSSRQRYYEQYF.

This clonotype occurred many times. The chain links TRBV20-1 to TRBJ2-7; no reliable D call. Germline CDR1 is DFQATT and CDR2 is SNEGSKA (reference sequence). The V end was cut by 3 bases, the J end by 1 base, with 10 bases between. The CDR3 contains 13 residues. The chain's CDR3 is CSASSANSYEQYF. CDR3 DNA: TGCAGTGCTAGCTCAGCGAATTCCTACGAGCAGTACTTC.

The genes are TRBV20-1 and TRBJ2-5, with D possibly matching TRBD2 (6 bases). Germline V gene data show CDR1 as DFQATT and CDR2 as SNEGSKA (reference sequence). This CDR3 has 16 amino acids. Trimming left V 6 bases short and J 2 bases short, with 22 bases between. In nucleotides, the CDR3 is TGCAGTGCGGCCAGTGCGGGAAGCGGGCTTCAAGAGACCCAGTACTTC. Translation: CSAASAGSGLQETQYF.

The V call is TRBV27, the J call TRBJ2-7; the D gene could be TRBD1 or TRBD2 (5 bases each). V lost 1 base and J 7 bases, leaving 14 bases between the germline ends. The CDR3 covers 14 residues. Per the germline V gene, CDR1 is MNHEY and CDR2 is SMNVEV (reference sequence). CDR3 sequence reads: CASSLLRGANEQYF. The CDR3 coding sequence is TGTGCCAGCAGTTTATTAAGAGGGGCCAATGAGCAGTACTTC.

This clonotype was detected a few times. The junction and the germline gene differ at one end; a read error may be behind it. The chain recombines TRBV28 with TRBJ2-7; the match to TRBD1 covers 12 bases. The CDR3 covers 16 residues. Germline assignment: CDR1 MDHEN and CDR2 SYDVKM. This chain's CDR3 is CASSPSGQGASHEQYF. The DNA for the CDR3 is TGTGCCAGCAGTCCCTCGGGACAGGGGGCCTCCCACGAGCAGTACTTC. The variable domain in full, completed from reference TRBV28 and TRBJ2-7, reads DVKVTQSSRYLVKRTGEKVFLECVQDMDHENMFWYRQDPGLGLRLIYFSYDVKMKEKGDIPEGYSVSREKKERFSLILESASTNQTSMYLCASSPSGQGASHEQYFGPGTRLTVT.

This clonotype appeared a few times. The V gene is TRBV7-2, the J gene TRBJ2-4; 7 bases fit TRBD2. Per the germline V gene, CDR1 is SGHTA and CDR2 is FQGNSA. Losses at the gene ends were 1 base for V and 6 bases for J; bases not matched to a gene: 9. The CDR3 totals 16 residues. The CDR3 bases are TGTGCCAGCAGCTTAGTCTCCCAGGTAGCGGGAAACATTCAGTACTTC. It translates to CASSLVSQVAGNIQYF.